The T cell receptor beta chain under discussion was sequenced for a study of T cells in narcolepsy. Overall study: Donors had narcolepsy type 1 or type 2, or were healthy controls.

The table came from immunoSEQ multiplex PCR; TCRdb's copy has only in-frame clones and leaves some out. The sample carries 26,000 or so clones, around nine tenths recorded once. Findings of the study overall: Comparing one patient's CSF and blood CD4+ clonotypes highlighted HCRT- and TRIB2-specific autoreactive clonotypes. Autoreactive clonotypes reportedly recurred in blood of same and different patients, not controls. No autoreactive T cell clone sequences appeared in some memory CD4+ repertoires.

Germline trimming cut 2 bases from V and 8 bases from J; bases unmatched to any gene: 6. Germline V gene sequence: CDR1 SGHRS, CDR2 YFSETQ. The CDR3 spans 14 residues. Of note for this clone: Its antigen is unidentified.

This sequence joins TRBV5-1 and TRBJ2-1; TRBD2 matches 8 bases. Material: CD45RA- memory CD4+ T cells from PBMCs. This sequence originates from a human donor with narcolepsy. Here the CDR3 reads CASSLGTSADEQFF. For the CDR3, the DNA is TGCGCCAGCAGCTTAGGGACTAGTGCTGATGAGCAGTTCTTC.